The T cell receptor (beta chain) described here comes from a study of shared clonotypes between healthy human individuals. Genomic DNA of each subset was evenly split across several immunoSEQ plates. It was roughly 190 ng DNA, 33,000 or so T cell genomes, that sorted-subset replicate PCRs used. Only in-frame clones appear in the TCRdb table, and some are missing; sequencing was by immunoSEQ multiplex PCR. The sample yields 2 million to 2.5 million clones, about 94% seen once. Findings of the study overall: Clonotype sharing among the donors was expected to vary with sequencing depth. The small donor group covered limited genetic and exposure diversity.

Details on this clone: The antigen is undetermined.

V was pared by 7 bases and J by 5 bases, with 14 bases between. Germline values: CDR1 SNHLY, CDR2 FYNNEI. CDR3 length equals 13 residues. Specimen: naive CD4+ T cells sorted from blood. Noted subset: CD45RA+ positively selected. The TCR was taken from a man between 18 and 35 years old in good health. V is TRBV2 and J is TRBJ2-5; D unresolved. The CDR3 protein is CASTEPNGETQYF. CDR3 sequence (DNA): TGTGCCAGCACCGAACCCAACGGGGAGACCCAGTACTTC.